Shown below are 2 T cell receptor beta chains from a single sample sequenced in a study of response to subunit inactivated influenza vaccine. TCRdb analysed the RT-PCR reads with MiXCR anew, one entry per CDR3 protein. In the table there are a few hundred thousand distinct CDR3 sequences, 13% to 15% of which are singletons. This specimen consisted of PBMCs from blood, obtained 11 to 12 days after vaccination. Receptors originate from a man aged 50-59 years who received an inactivated influenza vaccine.

V gene TRBV7-9 combines with J gene TRBJ2-2; D is undetermined. CDR1 and CDR2 from the germline V gene are SEHNR and FQNEAQ (reference sequence). Trimming pared 2 bases from V and 5 bases from J, leaving 12 bases between. This CDR3 has 15 amino acids. The CDR3 loop reads CASSLRRSGTGELFF. CDR3 coding DNA: TGTGCCAGCAGCTTACGGAGATCTGGGACCGGGGAGCTGTTTTTT.

This clonotype was recorded at least ten times. The V call is TRBV5-1, the J call TRBJ2-5; 9 bases match TRBD1. The junction had 14 bases not matched to a gene; V was cut back by 7 bases and J by 4 bases. Germline V lookup: CDR1 SGHRS, CDR2 YFSETQ. This CDR3 is built from 16 residues. CDR3 in amino acids: CASVKIGTGKGETQYF. The DNA of the CDR3 is TGCGCCAGCGTGAAAATCGGGACAGGGAAAGGAGAGACCCAGTACTTC.